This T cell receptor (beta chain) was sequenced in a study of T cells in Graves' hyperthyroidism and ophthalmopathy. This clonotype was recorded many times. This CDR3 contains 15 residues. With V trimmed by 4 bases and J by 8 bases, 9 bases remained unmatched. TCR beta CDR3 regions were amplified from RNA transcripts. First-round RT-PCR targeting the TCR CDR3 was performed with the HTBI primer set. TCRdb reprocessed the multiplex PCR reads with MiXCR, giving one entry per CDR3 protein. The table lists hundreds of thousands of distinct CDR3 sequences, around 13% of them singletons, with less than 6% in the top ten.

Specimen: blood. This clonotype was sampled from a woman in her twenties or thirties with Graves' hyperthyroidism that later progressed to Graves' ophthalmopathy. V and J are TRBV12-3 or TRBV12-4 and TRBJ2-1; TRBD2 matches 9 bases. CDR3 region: CASSWTSEAAHEQFF. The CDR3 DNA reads TGTGCCAGCAGTTGGACTAGCGAGGCCGCCCATGAGCAGTTCTTC.